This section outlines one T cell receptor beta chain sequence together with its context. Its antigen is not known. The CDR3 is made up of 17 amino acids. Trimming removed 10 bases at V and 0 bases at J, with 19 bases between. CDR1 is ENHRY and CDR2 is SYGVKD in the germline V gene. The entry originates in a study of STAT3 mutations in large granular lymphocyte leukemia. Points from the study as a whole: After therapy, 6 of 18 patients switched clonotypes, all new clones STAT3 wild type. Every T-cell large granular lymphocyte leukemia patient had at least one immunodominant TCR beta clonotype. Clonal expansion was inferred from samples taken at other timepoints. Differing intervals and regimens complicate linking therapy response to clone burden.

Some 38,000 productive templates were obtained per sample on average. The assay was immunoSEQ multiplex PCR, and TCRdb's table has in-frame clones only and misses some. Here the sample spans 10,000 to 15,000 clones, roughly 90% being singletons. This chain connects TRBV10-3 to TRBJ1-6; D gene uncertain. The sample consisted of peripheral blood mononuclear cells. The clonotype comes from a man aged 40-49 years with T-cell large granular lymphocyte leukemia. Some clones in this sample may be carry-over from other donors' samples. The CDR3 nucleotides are TGTGCCACCGGGGTGGTCGGAGGAATCTCCTATAATTCACCCCTCCACTTT. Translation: CATGVVGGISYNSPLHF.